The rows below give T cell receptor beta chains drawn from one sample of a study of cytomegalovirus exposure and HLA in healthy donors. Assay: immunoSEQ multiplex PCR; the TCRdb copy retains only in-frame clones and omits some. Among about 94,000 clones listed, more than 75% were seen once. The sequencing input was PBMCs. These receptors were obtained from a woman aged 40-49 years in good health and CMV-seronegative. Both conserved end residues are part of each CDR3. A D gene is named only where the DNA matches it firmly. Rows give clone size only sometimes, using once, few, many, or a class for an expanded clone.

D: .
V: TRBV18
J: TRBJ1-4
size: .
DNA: TGTGCCAGCTCAGGGCAGTTGAATGAAAAACTGTTTTTT
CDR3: CASSGQLNEKLFF

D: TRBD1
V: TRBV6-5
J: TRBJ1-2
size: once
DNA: TGTGCCAGCAGAGTTCCGGGACAGAATGGCTACACCTTC
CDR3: CASRVPGQNGYTF

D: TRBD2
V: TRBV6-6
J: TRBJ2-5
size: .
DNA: TGTGCTTCGGGGGGAATTCAAGAGACCCAGTACTTC
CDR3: CASGGIQETQYF

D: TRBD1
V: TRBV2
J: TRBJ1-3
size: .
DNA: TGTGCCAGCATGGGACAGGGGGATGGAAACACCATATATTTT
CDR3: CASMGQGDGNTIYF

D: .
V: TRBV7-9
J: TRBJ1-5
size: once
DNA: TGTGCCAGCAGCCGCACAGGGCTTCAGCCCCAGCATTTT
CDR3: CASSRTGLQPQHF

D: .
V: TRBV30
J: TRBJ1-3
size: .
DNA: TGTGCGGCGGTTGTGGGTCTCTCTGGAAACACCATATATTTT
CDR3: CAAVVGLSGNTIYF

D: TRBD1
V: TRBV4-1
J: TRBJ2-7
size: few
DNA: TGCGCCAGCAGCCAAAGACAGGGACAGAACAAACAGTACTTC
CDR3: CASSQRQGQNKQYF

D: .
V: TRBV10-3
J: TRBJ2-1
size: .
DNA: TGTGCCATCAGAACAGAAATCGAGCAGTTCTTC
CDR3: CAIRTEIEQFF

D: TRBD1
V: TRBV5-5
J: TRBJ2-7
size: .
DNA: TGTGCCAGCAGCTTGGCCCCGGGACAGGGTTACGAGCAGTACTTC
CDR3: CASSLAPGQGYEQYF

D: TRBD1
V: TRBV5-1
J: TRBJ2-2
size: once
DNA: TGCGCCAGCAGCTTGACGGGACAGGTGAACACCGGGGAGCTGTTTTTT
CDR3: CASSLTGQVNTGELFF

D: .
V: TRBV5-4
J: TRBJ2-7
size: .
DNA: TGTGCCAGCAGCTTCAGGGAGGTTGAGTACTTC
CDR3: CASSFREVEYF